The 24 T cell receptor beta chains given below trace back to one sample, sequenced in a study of T cell repertoires in cytomegalovirus infection. TCRdb re-analysed the reads in MiXCR, keeping a single row per CDR3 protein. This sample carries 150,000 to 160,000 distinct CDR3 sequences, roughly a quarter of them seen once, and the ten largest clones take about 10%. Material: PBMCs. Receptors were obtained from a human donor in good health (CMV status not recorded). Some clones in this sample may be carry-over from other donors' samples.

The rearrangement uses TRBV5-1 and TRBJ2-3; D not certain. Between the trimmed V and J ends, which lost 3 bases and 4 bases, there was a span of 12 bases. CDR1 is SGHRS and CDR2 is YFSETQ in the germline V gene. This CDR3 has 14 residues. The CDR3 region has the DNA TGCGCCAGCAGCTCCACTGGAATGGCAGATACGCAGTATTTT. Translated: CASSSTGMADTQYF.

This chain uses TRBV29-1 with TRBJ2-2, with a weak D call TRBD2 (5 bases). CDR1 and CDR2 (germline): SQVTM, ANQGSEA. The CDR3 runs to 12 residues. V shed 7 bases and J shed 6 bases, with 12 bases lying between them. CDR3 DNA: TGCAGCGGGGCATACGGGGCCGGGGAGCTGTTTTTT. It yields the protein CSGAYGAGELFF.

In its sample, this clonotype was seen a few times. The chain joins TRBV19 to TRBJ2-2, with D unresolved. The CDR3 runs 12 residues. V lost 4 bases and J 6 bases, leaving 6 bases between the germline ends. Germline CDR1 and CDR2: LNHDA and SQIVND (reference sequence). DNA for the CDR3: TGTGCCAGTAGTAAGCAATCCGGGGAGCTGTTTTTT. Protein product: CASSKQSGELFF.

This clonotype was seen a few times. This chain connects TRBV7-8 to TRBJ2-7; 9 positions agree with TRBD1. The CDR3 runs 12 residues. The V segment lost 6 bases and the J segment 5 bases; nucleotides outside the gene matches: 2. Germline-derived CDR1 and CDR2 are SGHVS and FQNEAQ. CDR3 in amino acids: CASRWTGDEQYF. For the CDR3, the DNA is TGTGCCAGCAGGTGGACAGGGGACGAGCAGTACTTC. Full variable domain (rest looked up from reference TRBV7-8 and TRBJ2-7): GAGVSQSPRYKVAKRGQDVALRCDPISGHVSLFWYQQALGQGPEFLTYFQNEAQLDKSGLPSDRFFAERPEGSVSTLKIQRTQQEDSAVYLCASRWTGDEQYFGPGTRLTVT.

The chain has TRBV10-3 and TRBJ2-7, with TRBD2 identical over 7 bases. With 8 bases clipped from V and 4 bases from J, the junction kept 11 bases outside the gene matches. Germline V lookup: CDR1 ENHRY, CDR2 SYGVKD. This CDR3 has 14 residues. This CDR3 reads CAIGKAGETYEQYF. The CDR3 region has the DNA TGTGCCATCGGAAAGGCGGGGGAGACTTACGAGCAGTACTTC.

This clonotype was detected only a few times. The chain recombines TRBV25-1 with TRBJ2-1; D is undetermined. The CDR3 has 13 amino acids. CDR1 and CDR2 (germline): MGHDK, SYGVNS. Trimming took off 7 bases at V and 6 bases at J, with 13 bases between the two ends. The CDR3 bases are TGTGCCAGCATGGCCGTAAATTCCAATGAGCAGTTCTTC. Protein product: CASMAVNSNEQFF.

The chain joins TRBV27 to TRBJ1-6; 8 bases are shared with TRBD1. V lost 5 bases and J lost 4; bases outside the gene matches: 7. This CDR3 contains 16 residues. The V gene's germline CDR1 is MNHEY and CDR2 SMNVEV (reference sequence). The CDR3 protein is CASSLTGTGYNSPLHF. In DNA form, the CDR3 reads TGTGCCAGCAGTCTTACCGGGACAGGATATAATTCACCCCTCCACTTT.

V is TRBV11-2 and J is TRBJ2-1, with D possibly TRBD2 on 7 matching bases. Per the germline V gene, CDR1 is SGHAT and CDR2 is FQNNGV. The CDR3 loop spans 15 amino acids. The ends were cut back, 1 base at V and 4 bases at J, with 11 bases in the middle. CDR3 nucleotides: TGTGCCAGCAGCTTAGCAGGGAGGGGGTACAATGAGCAGTTCTTC. Translated, it gives CASSLAGRGYNEQFF.

This clonotype showed up just a few times. This sequence joins TRBV12-3 or TRBV12-4 and TRBJ2-7, with 13 positions matching TRBD2. The CDR3 consists of 15 residues. After removal of 6 bases from V and 3 bases from J, the junction contained 5 bases not matched to a gene. DNA of the CDR3: TGTGCCAGCAGGGGGGGACTAGCGGGGATCTACGAGCAGTACTTC. It yields the protein CASRGGLAGIYEQYF.

The sample holds many counts of this clonotype. The chain has TRBV20-1 and TRBJ1-5; 7 nucleotides align to TRBD1. Germline-derived CDR1 and CDR2 are DFQATT and SNEGSKA (reference sequence). The CDR3 covers 14 residues. V was clipped by 6 bases and J by 3 bases; unmatched bases: 8. The CDR3 sequence is CSALRQGNNQPQHF. As DNA, the CDR3 is TGCAGTGCCCTCAGACAGGGTAACAATCAGCCCCAGCATTTT.

The chain combines TRBV28 with TRBJ2-1, with 13 positions matching TRBD2. The germline gives CDR1 MDHEN, CDR2 SYDVKM. Germline trimming cut 5 bases from V and 5 bases from J; bases unmatched to any gene: 6. The CDR3 length is 16 residues. Here the CDR3 DNA reads TGTGCCAGCAGTCCCTGGACTAGCGGGAGCGACAATGAGCAGTTCTTC. Translating it yields CASSPWTSGSDNEQFF.

This clonotype was seen a handful of times. The rearrangement uses TRBV5-4 and TRBJ1-5, with D possibly being TRBD1 (6 bases). Germline loops: CDR1 SGHNT, CDR2 YYREEE (reference sequence). The CDR3 covers 14 residues. The V end lost 3 bases, the J end lost 1 base, and 8 bases lay between the germline ends. The chain's CDR3 is CASSSQGSNQPQHF. CDR3 DNA sequence: TGTGCCAGCAGCTCTCAGGGGAGCAATCAGCCCCAGCATTTT.

This clonotype was recorded at least ten times. The chain uses TRBV7-8 and TRBJ2-1, with unresolved D. CDR1 is SGHVS, CDR2 FQNEAQ, per germline. The CDR3 sequence is 15 residues long. V lost 5 bases and J lost 0, with 11 bases in between. CDR3: CASSADPSSYNEQFF. Written as DNA, the CDR3 is TGTGCCAGCAGCGCGGACCCGAGCTCCTACAATGAGCAGTTCTTC.

Details on this clonotype: One end of the junction fails to match germline, which may point to a read error. This chain's CDR3 is CSAADRGNTEASF. Written as DNA, the CDR3 is TGCAGTGCCGCGGACAGGGGGAACACTGAAGCTTCCTTT. The gene calls are TRBV20-1 and TRBJ1-1; 10 bases are a match to TRBD1. This CDR3 is 13 amino acids long. CDR1 DFQATT and CDR2 SNEGSKA come from the germline V gene (reference sequence).

V and J are TRBV7-6 and TRBJ2-7; 11 positions match TRBD2. The ends lost 0 bases at V and 0 bases at J; junction bases unmatched: 4. Per the germline V gene, CDR1 is SGHVS and CDR2 is FNYEAQ. CDR3 length: 17 amino acids. The CDR3 region has the DNA TGTGCCAGCAGCTTAGCTGGCCTAGCGGGAGGCTCCTACGAGCAGTACTTC. Translating it yields CASSLAGLAGGSYEQYF.

This clonotype was recorded a few times. The rearrangement joins TRBV7-8 to TRBJ2-2; D gene uncertain. The CDR3 contains 12 residues. V lost 5 bases, J lost 8 bases, and 9 bases lay in between. Per germline, CDR1 SGHVS and CDR2 FQNEAQ. The DNA of the CDR3 is TGTGCCAGCAGCACACCTCGTGGGGAGCTGTTTTTT. This translates into CASSTPRGELFF.

In this sample, this clonotype turned up many times. The J gene is TRBJ1-1, the V gene TRBV7-8, with 8 bases aligning to TRBD1. V was pared by 2 bases and J by 1 base, with 3 bases of the junction left unmatched. The CDR3 extends over 15 amino acids. Germline V gene sequence: CDR1 SGHVS, CDR2 FQNEAQ. DNA for the CDR3: TGTGCCAGCAGCTTAAGGGACAGGCGGAACACTGAAGCTTTCTTT. This encodes CASSLRDRRNTEAFF.

This clonotype was recorded many times. This chain uses TRBV7-2 with TRBJ1-3; TRBD1 agrees at 8 bases. V gave up 0 bases and J gave up 4 bases; unmatched junction bases: 2. Germline V CDR1 and CDR2: SGHTA, FQGNSA. The CDR3 loop spans 15 amino acids. For the CDR3, the DNA is TGTGCCAGCAGCTTAGCGACAGGGGCCGGAAACACCATATATTTT. Amino acid sequence: CASSLATGAGNTIYF. The full variable domain, rest sourced from reference TRBV7-2 and TRBJ1-3, is GAGVSQSPSNKVTEKGKDVELRCDPISGHTALYWYRQSLGQGLEFLIYFQGNSAPDKSGLPSDRFSAERTGGSVSTLTIQRTQQEDSAVYLCASSLATGAGNTIYFGEGSWLTVV.

This clonotype was seen ten or more times. The genes are TRBV7-8 and TRBJ2-5; 9 nucleotides match TRBD2. The CDR3 has 16 residues. V lost 2 bases and J lost 5; bases outside the gene matches: 9. CDR1 SGHVS and CDR2 FQNEAQ come from the germline V gene. The CDR3 DNA sequence: TGTGCCAGCAGCTTAAGGGCGGGGGGGGCAGGGGAGACCCAGTACTTC. It yields the protein CASSLRAGGAGETQYF.

The genes are TRBV2 and TRBJ2-5; TRBD2 matches 13 bases. The CDR3 is 15 residues long. Losses at the gene ends were 8 bases for V and 4 bases for J; bases not matched to a gene: 7. Germline V gene data show CDR1 as SNHLY and CDR2 as FYNNEI. The CDR3 DNA sequence: TGTGCCAGCCCACTAGCGGGGGGGCCATCAGAGACCCAGTACTTC. This sequence encodes CASPLAGGPSETQYF. The full variable domain, rest sourced from reference TRBV2 and TRBJ2-5, is EPEVTQTPSHQVTQMGQEVILRCVPISNHLYFYWYRQILGQKVEFLVSFYNNEISEKSEIFDDQFSVERPDGSNFTLKIRSTKLEDSAMYFCASPLAGGPSETQYFGPGTRLLVL.

By its share, this clonotype is medium-sized. This CDR3 reads CASSYGTLQETQYF. In DNA, the CDR3 is TGTGCCAGCAGCTATGGTACACTCCAAGAGACCCAGTACTTC. The rearrangement joins TRBV12-3 or TRBV12-4 to TRBJ2-5; D gene uncertain. The CDR3 runs to 14 residues. V was clipped by 6 bases and J by 1 base, with 12 bases between them.

The chain recombines TRBV12-3 or TRBV12-4 with TRBJ2-3; D is undetermined. There are 13 residues in the CDR3. The ends were cut back, 6 bases at V and 6 bases at J, with 13 bases in the middle. CDR3 region: CASSLVTDDTQYF. The CDR3 DNA reads TGTGCCAGCAGCCTCGTGACGGATGATACGCAGTATTTT.

There are a few counts of this clonotype. The chain carries TRBV29-1 and TRBJ2-1; D ambiguous. Germline-derived CDR1 and CDR2 are SQVTM and ANQGSEA. The CDR3 contains 12 residues. The V and J ends lost 2 bases and 4 bases respectively, with 6 bases between them. DNA of the CDR3: TGCAGCGTTGAAAGAATATACAATGAGCAGTTCTTC. Translation: CSVERIYNEQFF.

This clonotype was counted only a few times. This rearrangement joins TRBV5-1 to TRBJ2-3; no reliable D call. Trimming took 4 bases from V and 1 from J, leaving 10 bases between them. The length of the CDR3 is 14 residues. From germline, CDR1 is SGHRS and CDR2 YFSETQ. The DNA of the CDR3 is TGCGCCAGCAGCCGGAAGGACGGCACAGATACGCAGTATTTT. It codes for CASSRKDGTDTQYF. Filled out from reference TRBV5-1 and TRBJ2-3, the complete variable domain reads KAGVTQTPRYLIKTRGQQVTLSCSPISGHRSVSWYQQTPGQGLQFLFEYFSETQRNKGNFPGRFSGRQFSNSRSEMNVSTLELGDSALYLCASSRKDGTDTQYFGPGTRLTVL.